This T cell receptor beta chain was recovered during a study of Graves' ophthalmopathy and Graves' hyperthyroidism. The study, taken as a whole, reports: Ophthalmopathy progression was predicted with 55% to 71% sensitivity and roughly 74% specificity.

The germline V and J ends were trimmed by 4 bases and 6 bases, with 16 bases remaining between them. In germline, CDR1 is SGHAT, CDR2 FQNNGV. This CDR3 is built from 15 residues. Included hyperthyroidism patients were aged 18 to 65 and newly diagnosed (under 2 months' duration). Other autoimmune diseases, uncontrolled infections, pregnancy and lactation each led to patient exclusion. RNA transcripts yielded amplified TCR beta CDR3 regions. HTBI primers served in a first-round RT-PCR, which a second-round multiplex PCR followed. TCRdb reanalysed the multiplex PCR reads using MiXCR and keeps one entry per CDR3 protein. The profile shows 900,000 to 1,200,000 distinct CDR3 sequences, about 40% of them singletons. This clonotype was seen ten or more times. Its antigen is not known.

The genes are TRBV11-2 and TRBJ1-5; TRBD1 is a possible D gene (6 bases). The source of this sequence is an adult man with Graves' hyperthyroidism. Sequencing input: peripheral blood or thyroid tissue (not recorded which). The CDR3, as DNA: TGTGCCAGCAGCTCCAATGGGGGGGGCATTCAGCCCCAGCATTTT. Encoded protein: CASSSNGGGIQPQHF.